A single sample is the source of the 14 T cell receptor beta chains below, sequenced in a study of blood T cells in healthy people across ages. For the second PCR, which ran for 7 to 11 cycles, a sample-barcoded 5' primer and a J-beta primer mix were used. Each CDR3 protein gets one entry after TCRdb re-called the 5' RACE reads with MiXCR. This table holds around 850,000 distinct CDR3 sequences, roughly 34% found once. The sample was blood. The receptor source for this set is a young man in good health.

V gene TRBV29-1 combines with J gene TRBJ1-1; a weak D match, TRBD1 (5 bases). Germline-derived CDR1 and CDR2 are SQVTM and ANQGSEA. The CDR3 covers 12 residues. The germline V and J ends were trimmed by 7 bases and 2 bases, with 11 bases remaining between them. The CDR3 sequence: CSDGTGNTEAFF. CDR3 nucleotides: TGCAGCGACGGGACTGGCAACACTGAAGCTTTCTTT.

V is TRBV20-1 and J is TRBJ2-6; D remains ambiguous. Trimming shortened V by 5 bases and J by 2 bases, and 10 bases separated the two germline ends. In germline, CDR1 is DFQATT, CDR2 SNEGSKA (reference sequence). This CDR3 is 14 amino acids long. The CDR3 region is CSAPVNTGANVLTF. The CDR3 coding sequence is TGCAGTGCTCCGGTAAACACTGGGGCCAACGTCCTGACTTTC.

CDR3: CASSIGGPLYNEQFF. The DNA of the CDR3 is TGTGCCAGTAGTATAGGCGGACCCCTCTACAATGAGCAGTTCTTC. The V gene is TRBV19, the J gene TRBJ2-1; D is undetermined. The CDR3 extends over 15 amino acids. The V and J ends lost 1 base and 3 bases respectively, with 10 bases between them. CDR1 and CDR2 (germline): LNHDA, SQIVND (reference sequence). Looking up the rest from reference TRBV19 and TRBJ2-1 gives the full variable domain: DGGITQSPKYLFRKEGQNVTLSCEQNLNHDAMYWYRQDPGQGLRLIYYSQIVNDFQKGDIAEGYSVSREKKESFPLTVTSAQKNPTAFYLCASSIGGPLYNEQFFGPGTRLTVL.

This clonotype was seen a few times. The rearrangement joins TRBV4-2 to TRBJ2-1; D possibly corresponds to TRBD2 (6 bases). CDR1 LGHNA and CDR2 YNFKEQ come from the germline V gene. Trimming stripped 6 bases from V and 6 bases from J, with 18 bases between. This CDR3 comprises 15 residues. The CDR3 region is CASRRDSRPSNEQFF. CDR3 DNA: TGTGCCAGCAGGCGGGACTCCCGACCGTCCAATGAGCAGTTCTTC.

The chain has TRBV4-1 and TRBJ2-1, with 11 bases that match TRBD2. The trim removed 0 bases at V and 7 bases at J, leaving 5 bases unmatched. The CDR3 sequence is 16 residues long. Germline loops: CDR1 MGHRA, CDR2 YSYEKL. CDR3 region: CASSQEGSSGRNEQFF. CDR3 nucleotides: TGCGCCAGCAGCCAAGAAGGGTCTAGCGGGAGGAATGAGCAGTTCTTC.

Many counts were recorded for this clonotype. The chain has TRBV7-3 and TRBJ2-1, with D unclear. CDR1 and CDR2 (germline): SGHTA, FQGTGA. This CDR3 is 13 amino acids long. Trimming cost V 2 bases and J 7 bases, with 9 bases left between them. CDR3 in amino acids: CASSLEGMNEQFF. The CDR3, as DNA: TGTGCCAGCAGCTTAGAAGGGATGAATGAGCAGTTCTTC.

On this clonotype: Since a much larger clone is just one base distant, this may be a read error. The chain is built from TRBV4-2 and TRBJ2-3; 9 bases agree with TRBD2. Germline V lookup: CDR1 LGHNA, CDR2 YNFKEQ. The CDR3 contains 18 residues. The CDR3 DNA reads as TGTGCCAGCAGCCAAGCCTCAGGCGGGGGGGCCGCGACAGATGCGCAGTATTTT. Translation gives CASSQASGGGAATDAQYF.

Concerning this clonotype: A much larger clonotype is one base distant, so this may be a read error. This chain joins TRBV14 and TRBJ2-1; possible D gene TRBD1, 6 bases. Germline CDR1 SGHDN, CDR2 FVKESK. The CDR3 runs 14 residues. Trimming left V 3 bases short and J 10 bases short, with 16 bases between. CDR3 protein: CASSHPCRGSEQFF. CDR3 DNA sequence: TGTGCCAGCAGCCACCCATGCAGGGGAAGCGAGCAGTTCTTC.

In its sample, this clonotype was seen a few times. V and J are TRBV12-3 or TRBV12-4 and TRBJ2-1, with a possible D match to TRBD1 (5 bases). Between the trimmed V and J ends, which lost 5 bases and 9 bases, there was a span of 8 bases. CDR3 length: 11 residues. The CDR3 DNA follows: TGTGCCAGCAGTGGGGCTTTTGAGCAGTTCTTC. This translates into CASSGAFEQFF.

J is TRBJ1-2 and V is TRBV12-3 or TRBV12-4, with TRBD1 identical over 9 bases. The CDR3 contains 15 residues. V was pared by 6 bases and J by 5 bases, with 10 bases of the junction left unmatched. CDR3 in DNA: TGTGCCAGCAGCGTCCCGGGACAGGGCCAATATGGCTACACCTTC. The encoded protein is CASSVPGQGQYGYTF.

This clonotype was picked up a small number of times. This chain uses TRBV6-1 with TRBJ2-6; 9 bases match TRBD1. Germline loops: CDR1 MNHNS, CDR2 SASEGT. The CDR3 is 17 amino acids. V gave up 3 bases and J gave up 1 base; unmatched junction bases: 4. CDR3 coding DNA: TGTGCCAGCAGTGATCCGGGACAGGGTTCTGGGGCCAACGTCCTGACTTTC. It is translated as CASSDPGQGSGANVLTF.

The chain is built from TRBV12-3 or TRBV12-4 and TRBJ1-2; no clear D. The CDR3 runs 13 residues. Trimming shortened V by 5 bases and J by 3 bases, and 10 bases separated the two germline ends. CDR3 loop: CASSHGVDYGYTF. DNA of the CDR3: TGTGCCAGCAGTCATGGGGTGGACTATGGCTACACCTTC.

This clonotype has more than one count but fewer than ten. The chain carries TRBV7-3 and TRBJ2-3, with D perhaps matching TRBD1 (6 bases). Trimming shortened V by 2 bases and J by 10 bases, and 10 bases separated the two germline ends. Germline V CDR1 and CDR2: SGHTA, FQGTGA. The CDR3 totals 12 residues. CDR3 residues: CASSLLQGPQYF. The CDR3 DNA follows: TGTGCCAGCAGCTTATTACAGGGACCGCAGTATTTT.

This clonotype came up a few times. Just one base apart from a much larger clone, this may be a read error. The rearrangement links TRBV5-1 to TRBJ2-7; D might be TRBD1 or TRBD2, each matching 6 bases. This CDR3 contains 16 residues. Trimming took off 0 bases at V and 7 bases at J, with 20 bases between the two ends. Germline V lookup: CDR1 SGHRS, CDR2 YFSETQ. This CDR3 reads CASSLGDFNGGNEQYF. In DNA form, the CDR3 reads TGCGCCAGCAGCTTGGGCGACTTCAACGGGGGCAATGAGCAGTACTTC.